This T cell receptor (beta chain) emerged from a study of blood T cell repertoires in COVID-19. TCRdb's copy holds only in-frame clones and misses some; the assay was immunoSEQ multiplex PCR. The data show some 120,000 clones, with 65% to 90% seen just once and less than 8.5% held by the top ten. The CDR3 totals 16 residues. Germline V gives CDR1 SGHRS, CDR2 YFSETQ. The V gene end was trimmed by 0 bases and the J gene end by 4 bases; junction bases not matched to a gene: 8. The chain recombines TRBV5-1 with TRBJ2-7; 9 nucleotides line up with TRBD2. The receptor was isolated from an elderly man with active or convalescent COVID-19. Sequencing was done on a sample of peripheral blood. CDR3 in DNA: TGCGCCAGCAGCTTGGAGGGTCTAGCGGGGTCATACGAGCAGTACTTC. It specifies CASSLEGLAGSYEQYF.